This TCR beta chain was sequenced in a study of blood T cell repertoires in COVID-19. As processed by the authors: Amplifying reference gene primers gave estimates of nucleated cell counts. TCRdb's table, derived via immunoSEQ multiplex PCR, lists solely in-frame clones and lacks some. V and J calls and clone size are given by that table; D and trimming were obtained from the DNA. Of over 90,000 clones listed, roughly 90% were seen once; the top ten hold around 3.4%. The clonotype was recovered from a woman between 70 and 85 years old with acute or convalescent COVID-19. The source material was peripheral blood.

Here the CDR3 reads CASSLGQGYNQPQHF. The CDR3 nucleotides read TGTGCCAGCAGTTTGGGACAGGGATACAATCAGCCCCAGCATTTT. V usage is TRBV28 and J usage is TRBJ1-5; 9 positions match TRBD1. V lost 3 bases to trimming and J lost 3 bases; unmatched junction nucleotides: 3. Germline CDR1 reads MDHEN; CDR2 reads SYDVKM. CDR3 length: 15 amino acids.